Sequencing of this TCR beta chain was carried out in a study of OX40 agonist ivuxolimab in advanced cancers. Findings and caveats of the study: Averaging showed that CD8+ T cells had more expanded clones than CD4+ did. Some nonresponders additionally presented with little normalized T-cell clonal expansion. Both blood CD4+ and CD8+ T cells showed clonal growth by week 6 at 0.1 to 3.0 mg/kg.

The method was immunoSEQ multiplex PCR; TCRdb's version includes in-frame clones alone and lacks a portion of them. The data contain about 62,000 clones, 80% to 95% of them singletons. This CDR3 contains 13 residues. Germline assignment: CDR1 LNHDA and CDR2 SQIVND (reference sequence). V lost 6 bases and J lost 8; bases outside the gene matches: 3. About this clone itself: Its antigen is still unknown.

This receptor was taken from an adult with an advanced solid tumor such as melanoma, head and neck, liver or kidney cancer. This chain connects TRBV19 to TRBJ1-3; 11 positions match TRBD1. The sample consisted of CD4+ or CD8+ T cells sorted from blood, taken in a trial of the OX40 agonist ivuxolimab. This CDR3 is CASRPGQGDTIYF. The CDR3 coding sequence is TGTGCCAGTAGACCGGGACAGGGGGACACCATATATTTT. Complete variable domain (other parts from reference TRBV19 and TRBJ1-3): DGGITQSPKYLFRKEGQNVTLSCEQNLNHDAMYWYRQDPGQGLRLIYYSQIVNDFQKGDIAEGYSVSREKKESFPLTVTSAQKNPTAFYLCASRPGQGDTIYFGEGSWLTVV.